Each of the 17 T cell receptor beta chains below was sequenced from the same sample in a study of blood T cell repertoires in COVID-19. Only in-frame clones appear in the TCRdb table, and some are missing; sequencing was by immunoSEQ multiplex PCR. The table shows some 120,000 clones, with about 92% occurring only once. Sequencing was performed on peripheral blood. Receptors were obtained from a man aged 45-60 years with active COVID-19.

The chain couples TRBV18 to TRBJ2-2, with D unresolved. The length of the CDR3 is 15 residues. The V and J ends lost 4 bases and 1 base respectively, with 10 bases between them. Germline lookup yields CDR1 KGHSH and CDR2 LQKENI. CDR3 sequence: CASSLISVNTGELFF. CDR3 nucleotide sequence: TGTGCCAGCTCACTGATAAGCGTGAACACCGGGGAGCTGTTTTTT.

CDR3 residues: CASSEAGTVNTEAFF. CDR3 coding DNA: TGTGCCAGCAGTGAAGCAGGGACAGTGAACACTGAAGCTTTCTTT. The V and J genes are TRBV6-1 and TRBJ1-1, with 7 bases lining up with TRBD1. The trim removed 0 bases at V and 0 bases at J, leaving 1 base unmatched. The germline V gene encodes CDR1 MNHNS and CDR2 SASEGT. This CDR3 has 15 amino acids.

This clone has ten or more counts. This chain's CDR3 is CASSPRQGNTIYF. CDR3 DNA: TGCGCCAGCAGCCCTAGACAGGGAAACACCATATATTTT. J is TRBJ1-3 and V is TRBV5-1; the D gene is possibly TRBD1 (5 bases). V dropped 4 bases and J dropped 4 bases, with 9 bases sitting between them. Germline CDR1 reads SGHRS; CDR2 reads YFSETQ. The CDR3 has 13 residues.

This chain links TRBV7-8 with TRBJ2-3, with D hard to call. Germline V gene lookup returns CDR1 SGHVS and CDR2 FQNEAQ. The V gene lost 5 bases and the J gene lost 2 bases, with 17 bases spanning the gap. The length of the CDR3 is 16 residues. The CDR3 DNA sequence: TGTGCCAGCAGCCGCCCGGCCGGAGTATACACAGATACGCAGTATTTT. Translation: CASSRPAGVYTDTQYF.

The chain links TRBV24-1 to TRBJ2-2, with 10 bases that match TRBD1. The germline gives CDR1 KGHDR, CDR2 SFDVKD. With V trimmed by 7 bases and J by 5 bases, 3 bases remained unmatched. The CDR3 spans 14 residues. The CDR3 loop is CATRGTGATGELFF. The CDR3 DNA is TGTGCCACCAGGGGGACAGGGGCTACCGGGGAGCTGTTTTTT.

CDR3: CASSPWGGLNEQYV. The CDR3 nucleotides read TGTGCCAGCAGCCCGTGGGGAGGCTTGAACGAGCAGTACGTC. This chain uses TRBV2 with TRBJ2-7; TRBD2 is a possible D gene (6 bases). CDR3 length equals 14 residues. The ends were cut back, 6 bases at V and 5 bases at J, with 17 bases in the middle. Germline-derived CDR1 and CDR2 are SNHLY and FYNNEI.

The V gene is TRBV5-1, the J gene TRBJ2-2; tentatively, D is TRBD2 (5 bases). Germline V CDR1 and CDR2: SGHRS, YFSETQ. The V gene lost 3 bases and the J gene lost 6 bases, with 6 bases spanning the gap. CDR3 length equals 12 residues. This CDR3 is CASSSGSGELFF. CDR3 DNA sequence: TGCGCCAGCAGCTCGGGGTCCGGGGAGCTGTTTTTT.

This chain links TRBV30 with TRBJ2-2; TRBD1 is a possible D gene (6 bases). The CDR3 loop spans 14 amino acids. Germline V gene data show CDR1 as GTSNPN and CDR2 as SVGIG (reference sequence). V was trimmed by 2 bases and J by 9 bases, leaving 16 bases between them. The CDR3 is CAWSFNFRGRELFF. For the CDR3, the DNA is TGTGCCTGGAGTTTTAACTTCAGGGGACGGGAGCTGTTTTTT.

The chain employs TRBV27 and TRBJ2-1; 14 bases are shared with TRBD2. The CDR3 covers 15 residues. V lost 3 bases to trimming and J lost 6 bases; unmatched junction nucleotides: 1. Germline V gene lookup returns CDR1 MNHEY and CDR2 SMNVEV (reference sequence). Here the CDR3 reads CASSFGTSGGNEQFF. CDR3 sequence (DNA): TGTGCCAGCAGTTTCGGGACTAGCGGGGGCAATGAGCAGTTCTTC.

The chain recombines TRBV5-1 with TRBJ2-5; 7 bases fit TRBD2. Germline V CDR1 and CDR2: SGHRS, YFSETQ. The CDR3 runs 17 residues. The V gene end was trimmed by 3 bases and the J gene end by 1 base; junction bases not matched to a gene: 12. The CDR3 loop reads CASSSVGGGLLQETQYF. Here the CDR3 DNA reads TGCGCCAGCAGCTCGGTGGGCGGGGGACTCCTCCAAGAGACCCAGTACTTC.

This clone was found once. The chain combines TRBV18 with TRBJ1-5, with D maybe TRBD1 (5 bases). This CDR3 comprises 14 residues. The V gene lost 5 bases and the J gene lost 2 bases, with 10 bases spanning the gap. Germline V gene lookup returns CDR1 KGHSH and CDR2 LQKENI. CDR3 sequence (DNA): TGTGCCAGCTCAAAGACAGAGGGCAATCAGCCCCAGCATTTT. It specifies CASSKTEGNQPQHF.

CDR3 amino acids: CASSLADKDYEQYF. The CDR3 DNA reads as TGTGCCAGCAGCTTAGCGGACAAGGACTACGAGCAGTACTTC. The chain employs TRBV11-2 and TRBJ2-7, with D possibly matching TRBD1 (5 bases). The germline V gene has CDR1 SGHAT and CDR2 FQNNGV. The V gene lost 1 base and the J gene lost 3 bases, with 10 bases spanning the gap. This CDR3 is 14 amino acids long.

The count of this clone is one. The V gene is TRBV5-6, the J gene TRBJ2-5; no firm D call. Germline V gene lookup returns CDR1 SGHDT and CDR2 YYEEEE. Trimming took off 2 bases at V and 5 bases at J, with 13 bases between the two ends. The CDR3 consists of 14 residues. The CDR3 DNA reads as TGTGCCAGCAGCTTAAGCGTAGTAACTGAGACCCAGTACTTC. This codes for CASSLSVVTETQYF.

This clone was observed a single time. The genes are TRBV6-5 and TRBJ2-7; D possibly corresponds to TRBD1 (5 bases). The CDR3 totals 12 residues. The germline V gene has CDR1 MNHEY and CDR2 SVGAGI. CDR3 in amino acids: CASWGGQGEQYV. The CDR3 region has the DNA TGTGCGTCTTGGGGCGGCCAAGGAGAGCAGTACGTC.

This clone appeared a few times. This chain connects TRBV11-2 to TRBJ2-3; 7 bases are a match to TRBD2. Germline trimming cut 1 base from V and 4 bases from J; bases unmatched to any gene: 2. This CDR3 has 14 residues. Germline-derived CDR1 and CDR2 are SGHAT and FQNNGV. The DNA of the CDR3 is TGTGCCAGCAGCTTAGGTGGGGGGGCAGATACGCAGTATTTT. It codes for CASSLGGGADTQYF.

The chain uses TRBV6-5 and TRBJ1-1; D unresolved. The CDR3 has 11 residues. Germline CDR1 MNHEY, CDR2 SVGAGI. V gave up 7 bases and J gave up 3 bases, with 6 bases separating them. The CDR3 DNA follows: TGTGCCAGCATCGAGGACACTGAAGCTTTCTTT. Its protein is CASIEDTEAFF.

The chain couples TRBV11-3 to TRBJ2-2; 9 nucleotides agree with TRBD1. V dropped 5 bases and J dropped 5; count of bases not matched to a gene: 6. The CDR3 is 15 residues long. Germline lookup yields CDR1 SGHNT and CDR2 YENEEA. CDR3 sequence (DNA): TGTGCCAGCAGCCAGGGACAGGGTTCGACCGGGGAGCTGTTTTTT. Residues: CASSQGQGSTGELFF. Full variable domain (remainder filled in from reference TRBV11-3 and TRBJ2-2): EAGVVQSPRYKIIEKKQPVAFWCNPISGHNTLYWYLQNLGQGPELLIRYENEEAVDDSQLPKDRFSAERLKGVDSTLKIQPAELGDSAVYLCASSQGQGSTGELFFGEGSRLTVL.